The 32 T cell receptor beta chains given below trace back to one sample, sequenced in a study of post-analysis software for immune sequencing data. No cognate antigen is known for these TCRs. cDNA libraries of TCR beta carried unique molecular identifiers. TCRdb passed the PCR reads through MiXCR, listing each CDR3 protein once. Of about 400,000 distinct CDR3 sequences listed, about a third are singletons. Study-level results: Controls had lower frequencies than patients of about 5 TRBV segments, which included TRBV5-6, TRBV5-1 and TRBV20-1.

The specimen sequenced was blood. The receptor set was obtained from a girl aged 5 to 17 with multiple sclerosis.

The chain employs TRBV7-3 and TRBJ2-1; 9 nucleotides match TRBD1. The V segment lost 2 bases and the J segment 9 bases; nucleotides outside the gene matches: 2. From germline, CDR1 is SGHTA and CDR2 FQGTGA. This CDR3 is 13 amino acids long. The CDR3 sequence: CASSLGTGTEQFF. The CDR3 coding sequence is TGTGCCAGCAGCTTAGGGACAGGGACTGAGCAGTTCTTC.

The sample holds a few counts of this clonotype. V and J are TRBV29-1 and TRBJ2-5; D is unresolved. The CDR3 consists of 15 residues. V was trimmed by 2 bases and J by 4 bases, leaving 17 bases between them. Germline CDR1 and CDR2: SQVTM and ANQGSEA. The CDR3 spells CSVEFGLLHGETQYF. The CDR3 DNA is TGCAGCGTTGAATTTGGCCTGCTACATGGAGAGACCCAGTACTTC.

This clonotype was seen ten or more times. The J gene is TRBJ2-7, the V gene TRBV7-2; the match to TRBD2 covers 8 bases. The CDR3 has 15 amino acids. The J segment lost 3 bases and the V segment lost 5 bases, leaving 9 bases of the junction unmatched. Germline CDR1 reads SGHTA; CDR2 reads FQGNSA. CDR3 sequence reads: CASSLPGTRGYEQYF. CDR3 bases: TGTGCCAGCAGCCTGCCCGGGACTAGAGGCTACGAGCAGTACTTC.

The chain carries TRBV18 and TRBJ1-1; D is unresolved. The V gene's germline CDR1 is KGHSH and CDR2 LQKENI. Deletions cut 3 bases from V and 6 bases from J, with 8 bases between. This CDR3 spans 12 amino acids. Here the CDR3 DNA reads TGTGCCAGCTCACCCACCTCCGCTGAAGCTTTCTTT. This codes for CASSPTSAEAFF.

This chain links TRBV29-1 with TRBJ2-3; D gene ambiguous. Trimming removed 3 bases at V and 0 bases at J, with 16 bases between. CDR3 length: 16 amino acids. In germline, CDR1 is SQVTM, CDR2 ANQGSEA. CDR3 coding DNA: TGCAGCGTTGAGGGTCCTACGGATTCTAGCACAGATACGCAGTATTTT. Translated, it gives CSVEGPTDSSTDTQYF.

This clonotype was seen a few times. The rearrangement joins TRBV20-1 to TRBJ2-3, with D tentatively TRBD2 (6 bases). Germline V gene data show CDR1 as DFQATT and CDR2 as SNEGSKA (reference sequence). Trimming removed 0 bases from V and 2 bases from J, with 21 bases in between. CDR3 length: 18 residues. The DNA for the CDR3 is TGCAGTGCTAGAGATTTTTTGAAGGATGGAGGGGCCACAGATACGCAGTATTTT. It codes for CSARDFLKDGGATDTQYF.

This clonotype was picked up a small number of times. The chain is built from TRBV7-9 and TRBJ1-1; D possibly corresponds to TRBD1 (6 bases). This CDR3 spans 16 amino acids. Germline assignment: CDR1 SEHNR and CDR2 FQNEAQ (reference sequence). The germline V and J ends were trimmed by 5 bases and 4 bases, with 20 bases remaining between them. This chain's CDR3 is CASSLPPGGAPTEAFF. The DNA for the CDR3 is TGTGCCAGCAGCCTCCCGCCCGGGGGCGCTCCCACTGAAGCTTTCTTT. Full variable domain (rest looked up from reference TRBV7-9 and TRBJ1-1): DTGVSQNPRHKITKRGQNVTFRCDPISEHNRLYWYRQTLGQGPEFLTYFQNEAQLEKSRLLSDRFSAERPKGSFSTLEIQRTEQGDSAMYLCASSLPPGGAPTEAFFGQGTRLTVV.

The table lists this clonotype with a few counts. The chain is built from TRBV6-5 and TRBJ2-5; 7 nucleotides match TRBD1. Germline trimming cut 7 bases from V and 5 bases from J; bases unmatched to any gene: 10. This CDR3 is 14 amino acids long. Germline V gene sequence: CDR1 MNHEY, CDR2 SVGAGI. CDR3 region: CASTRDRRGETQYF. CDR3 in DNA: TGTGCCAGCACCCGGGACAGAAGGGGGGAGACCCAGTACTTC.

This CDR3 is CASSSRLGNQPQHF. The CDR3 DNA sequence: TGTGCCAGCAGTTCCAGACTAGGCAATCAGCCCCAGCATTTT. V is TRBV6-5 and J is TRBJ1-5; no firm D call. The V end was cut by 4 bases, the J end by 2 bases, with 9 bases between. Germline values: CDR1 MNHEY, CDR2 SVGAGI. CDR3 length: 14 residues.

This clonotype was observed many times. V and J are TRBV4-1 and TRBJ2-2, with D perhaps TRBD1 (6 bases). The CDR3 loop spans 16 amino acids. Per the germline V gene, CDR1 is MGHRA and CDR2 is YSYEKL. Deletions cut 3 bases from V and 4 bases from J, with 15 bases between. The CDR3 here is CASSHSSGVPTGELFF. CDR3 nucleotide sequence: TGCGCCAGCAGCCACTCGTCAGGGGTGCCCACCGGGGAGCTGTTTTTT.

V and J are TRBV7-3 and TRBJ2-6; no definite D call. The germline gives CDR1 SGHTA, CDR2 FQGTGA. The CDR3 covers 17 residues. Trimming removed 4 bases from V and 0 bases from J, with 13 bases in between. The CDR3 protein is CASSSPGLRSGANVLTF. The CDR3 nucleotides read TGTGCCAGCAGCTCCCCCGGCCTACGCTCTGGGGCCAACGTCCTGACTTTC.

The chain joins TRBV20-1 to TRBJ2-7; 10 nucleotides line up with TRBD2. CDR1 is DFQATT, CDR2 SNEGSKA, per germline (reference sequence). The V and J ends lost 5 bases and 4 bases, in that order; junction bases with no gene match: 8. The CDR3 is 14 amino acids. The CDR3 here is CSADPSGGGYEQYF. CDR3 in DNA: TGCAGTGCTGATCCTAGCGGGGGCGGGTACGAGCAGTACTTC.

This clonotype appeared a few times. The V and J genes are TRBV20-1 and TRBJ2-4; 9 nucleotides agree with TRBD2. Germline CDR1 is DFQATT and CDR2 is SNEGSKA (reference sequence). Trimming removed 3 bases from V and 0 bases from J; junction bases left unmatched: 15. There are 19 residues in the CDR3. CDR3 loop: CSARGGSGGLLLAKNIQYF. CDR3 nucleotide sequence: TGCAGTGCTAGGGGTGGTAGCGGGGGATTATTATTAGCCAAAAACATTCAGTACTTC.

The V and J genes are TRBV4-1 and TRBJ1-1; 10 bases line up with TRBD1. Germline trimming cut 2 bases from V and 5 bases from J; bases unmatched to any gene: 5. Looked up from germline, CDR1 is MGHRA and CDR2 is YSYEKL. The CDR3 sequence is 15 residues long. The CDR3 here is CASSQPTGGLTEAFF. The CDR3 DNA reads TGCGCCAGCAGCCAACCGACAGGGGGCTTGACTGAAGCTTTCTTT.

The gene calls are TRBV10-3 and TRBJ2-3; 9 nucleotides align to TRBD2. This CDR3 is built from 13 residues. V trimming: 8 bases; J trimming: 4 bases; junction bases outside the gene matches: 4. The germline V gene encodes CDR1 ENHRY and CDR2 SYGVKD. CDR3: CAISRGGADTQYF. The CDR3 region has the DNA TGTGCCATCTCGCGGGGGGGCGCAGATACGCAGTATTTT.

This clonotype was seen only a few times. The chain has TRBV12-3 or TRBV12-4 and TRBJ2-3; 7 bases map to TRBD2. V shed 7 bases and J 1 base; nucleotides not matched to a gene: 5. The CDR3 length is 14 residues. This CDR3 is CASTPAGRTDTQYF. The CDR3 DNA sequence: TGTGCCAGCACCCCAGCGGGGCGCACAGATACGCAGTATTTT.

The rearrangement joins TRBV2 to TRBJ1-6; D is ambiguous. CDR1 is SNHLY and CDR2 is FYNNEI in the germline V gene. The V gene lost 7 bases and the J gene lost 0 bases, with 13 bases spanning the gap. The CDR3 length is 16 residues. CDR3 in DNA: TGTGCCAGCACTCGAAACCCCAGCTCCTATAATTCACCCCTCCACTTT. Translated, it gives CASTRNPSSYNSPLHF.

This chain joins TRBV18 and TRBJ1-5; TRBD1 matches 7 bases. Germline values: CDR1 KGHSH, CDR2 LQKENI. This CDR3 has 17 amino acids. The V segment lost 6 bases and the J segment 3 bases; nucleotides outside the gene matches: 14. The CDR3 region has the DNA TGTGCCAGCTCTCCAAGCGCGACAGGGCGCCTCAATCAGCCCCAGCATTTT. It encodes CASSPSATGRLNQPQHF.

The chain recombines TRBV6-4 with TRBJ2-1; possible D gene TRBD1, 5 bases. CDR1 is MRHNA and CDR2 is SNTAGT in the germline V gene. The CDR3 is 16 residues long. V dropped 6 bases and J dropped 6 bases, with 21 bases sitting between them. The CDR3 loop reads CASSPGSFLSGNEQFF. CDR3 nucleotide sequence: TGTGCCAGCAGCCCAGGGTCCTTCCTTTCGGGCAATGAGCAGTTCTTC.

This clonotype was recorded a few times. The chain employs TRBV7-3 and TRBJ1-5; D remains unclear. Trimming removed 0 bases from V and 0 bases from J, with 6 bases in between. Germline values: CDR1 SGHTA, CDR2 FQGTGA. The CDR3 extends over 15 amino acids. CDR3 loop: CASSLTGDSNQPQHF. In DNA, the CDR3 is TGTGCCAGCAGCTTAACCGGAGATAGCAATCAGCCCCAGCATTTT.

The chain uses TRBV20-1 and TRBJ2-5; TRBD1 matches at 10 bases. The CDR3 consists of 11 residues. V lost 4 bases and J lost 11; bases outside the gene matches: 4. Per the germline V gene, CDR1 is DFQATT and CDR2 is SNEGSKA (reference sequence). The CDR3 bases are TGCAGTGCTACGGACAGGGGGGAGCAGTACTTC. Protein: CSATDRGEQYF.

This clonotype occurred once. The chain links TRBV7-9 to TRBJ1-2; D not resolved. V was clipped by 4 bases and J by 2 bases, with 11 bases between them. The CDR3 totals 14 residues. The V gene's germline CDR1 is SEHNR and CDR2 FQNEAQ (reference sequence). In DNA, the CDR3 is TGTGCCAGCAGCTCCACTGAGCTGAACTATGGCTACACCTTC. The encoded protein is CASSSTELNYGYTF.

The chain joins TRBV29-1 to TRBJ1-1; a weak D match, TRBD1 (6 bases). Germline V lookup: CDR1 SQVTM, CDR2 ANQGSEA. The CDR3 has 14 amino acids. Trimming removed 6 bases at V and 3 bases at J, with 17 bases between. DNA of the CDR3: TGCAGCGTGATGTCCGTAGGGGGAGACACTGAAGCTTTCTTT. Translation gives CSVMSVGGDTEAFF.

The chain employs TRBV15 and TRBJ1-5; 7 bases are shared with TRBD1. The CDR3 has 15 amino acids. Germline-derived CDR1 and CDR2 are LNHNV and YYDKDF (reference sequence). The junction had 4 bases not matched to a gene; V was cut back by 3 bases and J by 2 bases. The CDR3 DNA reads TGTGCCACCAGCAGCCCTGACAGGGGCAATCAGCCCCAGCATTTT. Translation gives CATSSPDRGNQPQHF. Supplemented by reference TRBV15 and TRBJ1-5, the full variable domain reads DAMVIQNPRYQVTQFGKPVTLSCSQTLNHNVMYWYQQKSSQAPKLLFHYYDKDFNNEADTPDNFQSRRPNTSFCFLDIRSPGLGDTAMYLCATSSPDRGNQPQHFGDGTRLSIL.

This clonotype was counted a few times. This chain connects TRBV5-1 to TRBJ1-5, with D possibly being TRBD1 (6 bases). The CDR3 sequence is 15 residues long. V was clipped by 4 bases and J by 1 base, with 12 bases between them. The germline V gene has CDR1 SGHRS and CDR2 YFSETQ. In DNA form, the CDR3 reads TGCGCCAGCAGCCCCAATACAGGGAGCAATCAGCCCCAGCATTTT. It yields the protein CASSPNTGSNQPQHF.

In this sample, this clonotype turned up a few times. This rearrangement joins TRBV4-1 to TRBJ1-2; D remains unclear. This CDR3 has 15 amino acids. Deletions cut 3 bases from V and 3 bases from J, with 14 bases between. CDR1 is MGHRA and CDR2 is YSYEKL in the germline V gene. The CDR3, as DNA: TGCGCCAGCAGCCAGCAGGCCCACACCGACTATGGCTACACCTTC. This sequence encodes CASSQQAHTDYGYTF.

This clonotype was seen just once. The genes are TRBV10-3 and TRBJ2-3; 10 bases line up with TRBD1. CDR1 ENHRY and CDR2 SYGVKD come from the germline V gene. This CDR3 has 14 amino acids. Trimming cost V 8 bases and J 1 base; bases outside gene matches: 3. The CDR3 bases are TGTGCCATCGCCGGGACAGGGGGCACAGATACGCAGTATTTT. As protein: CAIAGTGGTDTQYF.

This clonotype was found a few times. V and J are TRBV7-2 and TRBJ2-4; 11 bases map to TRBD2. This CDR3 contains 16 residues. Trimming cost V 8 bases and J 1 base; bases outside gene matches: 7. The germline gives CDR1 SGHTA, CDR2 FQGNSA. The CDR3 nucleotides are TGTGCCAGCGGCCTAGCGGGGGGCCCGGCCAAAAACATTCAGTACTTC. This codes for CASGLAGGPAKNIQYF.

This sequence joins TRBV5-6 and TRBJ2-7; maybe TRBD1 (7 bases). Germline V gene sequence: CDR1 SGHDT, CDR2 YYEEEE. The CDR3 length is 14 residues. V was cut by 0 bases and J by 5 bases, with 12 bases left in between. In nucleotides, the CDR3 is TGTGCCAGCAGCTTGGCCCTCAGGGGGGACGAGCAGTACTTC. It is translated as CASSLALRGDEQYF.

The V gene is TRBV4-1, the J gene TRBJ1-1; weak D call: TRBD1 (5 bases). V lost 4 bases and J lost 0, with 9 bases in between. CDR3 length equals 14 residues. Germline assignment: CDR1 MGHRA and CDR2 YSYEKL. CDR3 amino acids: CASSPGPMNTEAFF. The DNA for the CDR3 is TGCGCCAGCAGCCCGGGACCTATGAACACTGAAGCTTTCTTT.

The chain recombines TRBV7-2 with TRBJ1-1, with 9 bases that match TRBD1. Per the germline V gene, CDR1 is SGHTA and CDR2 is FQGNSA. CDR3 length equals 16 residues. Germline trimming cut 7 bases from V and 1 base from J; bases unmatched to any gene: 10. The CDR3 is CASTPGTGKRNTEAFF. CDR3 coding DNA: TGTGCCAGCACCCCCGGGACAGGGAAAAGGAACACTGAAGCTTTCTTT.

The sample holds a few counts of this clonotype. The chain joins TRBV4-2 to TRBJ2-7, with 7 bases aligning to TRBD2. The V and J ends lost 1 base and 3 bases, in that order; junction bases with no gene match: 9. CDR1 and CDR2 (germline): LGHNA, YNFKEQ. The CDR3 totals 16 residues. As DNA, the CDR3 is TGTGCCAGCAGCCAAGCGGGAGCGGGGCTAGACTACGAGCAGTACTTC. It is translated as CASSQAGAGLDYEQYF.